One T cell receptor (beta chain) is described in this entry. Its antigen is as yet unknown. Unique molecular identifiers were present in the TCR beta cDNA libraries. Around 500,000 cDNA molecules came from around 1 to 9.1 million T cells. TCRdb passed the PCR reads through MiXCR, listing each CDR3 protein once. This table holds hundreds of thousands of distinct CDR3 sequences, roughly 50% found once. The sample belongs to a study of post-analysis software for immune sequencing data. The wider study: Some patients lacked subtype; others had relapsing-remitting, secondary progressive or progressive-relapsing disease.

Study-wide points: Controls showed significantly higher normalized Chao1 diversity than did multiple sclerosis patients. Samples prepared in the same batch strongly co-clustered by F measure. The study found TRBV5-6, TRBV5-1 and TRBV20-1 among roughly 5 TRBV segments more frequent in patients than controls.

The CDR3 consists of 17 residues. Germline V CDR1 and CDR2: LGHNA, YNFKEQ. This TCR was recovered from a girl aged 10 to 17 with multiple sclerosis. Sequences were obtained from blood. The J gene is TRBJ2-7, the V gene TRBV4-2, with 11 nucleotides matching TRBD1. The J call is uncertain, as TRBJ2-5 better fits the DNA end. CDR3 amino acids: CASSQALSGTGGETQYF. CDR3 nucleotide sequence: TGTGCCAGCAGCCAAGCATTATCCGGGACAGGGGGAGAGACCCAGTACTTC.